This TCR beta chain was found in a study of blood T cell repertoires in COVID-19. Study-level information: Acute and convalescent COVID-19 samples came from the United States, Italy and Spain. The analysed material was cDNA or gDNA that came from T cells, B-cell-depleted T cells, or PBMCs.

Sequencing used immunoSEQ multiplex PCR; TCRdb keeps in-frame clones, though not all of them. The sample records approximately 230,000 clones, 65% to 90% being singletons. The sequenced sample consisted of peripheral blood. The sequence derives from a woman aged 80 or older with active or convalescent COVID-19.

CDR3 nucleotide sequence: TGTGCCAGCTCACAGGTCTTATGGGGACAGGGTTCTTCTGGCTACACCTTC. Protein product: CASSQVLWGQGSSGYTF. V gene TRBV18 combines with J gene TRBJ1-2; TRBD1 agrees at 9 bases. Germline lookup yields CDR1 KGHSH and CDR2 LQKENI. Trimming at V came to 4 bases and at J to 7 bases, leaving 16 bases not matched to a gene. The CDR3 has 17 amino acids.